A selection of T cell receptor beta chains follows, all from one sample in a study of blood T cell repertoires in COVID-19. The data were produced by immunoSEQ multiplex PCR, yet TCRdb's version contains in-frame clones alone and is incomplete. Of 300,000 to 450,000 clones listed, 85% were seen once; the top ten hold around 3.4%. Sequenced material: peripheral blood. Every receptor here comes from a young woman with acute or convalescent COVID-19. CDR3s include the opening cysteine and the closing phenylalanine or tryptophan. A D gene is named only where the DNA matches it firmly. Size values are once, few and many counts, or a class for expanded clones, and some rows have none.

D gene,clone size,V gene,J gene,CDR3 DNA,CDR3 protein
TRBD1,.,TRBV18,TRBJ2-7,TGTGCCAGCTCACCGGGACAGGTCTACGAGCAGTACTTC,CASSPGQVYEQYF
TRBD1,.,TRBV3-1/TRBV3-2,TRBJ2-7,TGTGCCAGCAGCCAAAACTGGGACAGGGGGAGTGACGAGCAGTACTTC,CASSQNWDRGSDEQYF
TRBD2,once,TRBV28,TRBJ2-1,TGTGCCAGCAGCTCCCCGGGACTAGCGGTCTATGAGCAGTTCTTC,CASSSPGLAVYEQFF
.,.,TRBV6-5,TRBJ1-5,TGTGCCAGCAAATTTTGGGGGGACAATCAGCCCCAGCATTTT,CASKFWGDNQPQHF
TRBD1,.,TRBV27,TRBJ2-7,TGTGCCAGACAAACTGAAAGGGACAGGGACTCCCACGAGCAGTACTTC,CARQTERDRDSHEQYF
TRBD1,.,TRBV25-1,TRBJ2-4,TGTGCCAGCAGTGCCTTCGGGACAGGGGCTGAGGACATTCAGTACTTC,CASSAFGTGAEDIQYF
.,.,TRBV7-2,TRBJ1-6,TGTGCCAGCGAGACGGGAGGGGCGGCCTATAATTCACCCCTCCACTTT,CASETGGAAYNSPLHF
.,.,TRBV10-1,TRBJ1-6,TGCGCCAGCAGTGGAAAAGGCAGCGGTTCACCCCTCCACTTT,CASSGKGSGSPLHF
TRBD1,once,TRBV28,TRBJ1-5,TGTGCCAGCAGATCCAACCGACAGGGGGTGGAGCAGCCCCAGCATTTT,CASRSNRQGVEQPQHF
TRBD2,.,TRBV19,TRBJ2-7,TGTGCCAGTAGTATAGTCGGTGGGACTAGCGGGAGTTGGGACGAGCAGTACTTC,CASSIVGGTSGSWDEQYF
.,.,TRBV12-3/TRBV12-4,TRBJ2-7,TGTGCCAGCAGCGATATGACGGGAGAGCAGTACTTC,CASSDMTGEQYF
TRBD2,.,TRBV7-9,TRBJ2-1,TGTGCCAGCAGCTTAGGCGGCGGGAGGGGAGGGAGTGAGCAGTTCTTC,CASSLGGGRGGSEQFF
TRBD1,.,TRBV2,TRBJ1-5,TGTGCCAGCAGGGGACAGGTCCCGGGCAATCAGCCCCAGCATTTT,CASRGQVPGNQPQHF
TRBD1,.,TRBV6-1,TRBJ1-2,TGTGCCAGCAGTGAGTGGACAGGGGATGGCTACACCTTC,CASSEWTGDGYTF
.,.,TRBV30,TRBJ1-2,TGTGCCTGGACTCCGGGGGTTAACTATGGCTACACCTTC,CAWTPGVNYGYTF
.,once,TRBV11-2,TRBJ2-5,TGTGCCAGCAGTCCAACGAGGGCTCAAAGAGAGACCCAGTACTTC,CASSPTRAQRETQYF
TRBD1,.,TRBV19,TRBJ1-1,TGTGCCAGTAGTGCCGGACAGGGGCCGTACACTGAAGCTTTCTTT,CASSAGQGPYTEAFF
.,few,TRBV6-1,TRBJ1-6,TGTGCCAGCAGTGAATGGGGGGGCCAGGATTCACCCCTCCACTTT,CASSEWGGQDSPLHF
TRBD1,.,TRBV5-5,TRBJ2-7,TGTGCCAGCAGCTTGGGACAGGGACGGGACGAGCAGTACTTC,CASSLGQGRDEQYF
TRBD2,.,TRBV18,TRBJ2-7,TGTGCCAGCTCACCGGGAGGGTACGAGCAGTACTTC,CASSPGGYEQYF
TRBD2,.,TRBV6-5,TRBJ2-7,TGTGCCAGCAGTTACTCACTAGCGGGAGCCCGCGAGCAGTACTTC,CASSYSLAGAREQYF
TRBD1,.,TRBV10-2,TRBJ1-1,TGCGCCAGCAGTGCGACAGGGGGAAGCACTGAAGCTTTCTTT,CASSATGGSTEAFF
.,.,TRBV5-1,TRBJ2-7,TGCGCCAGCAGCTTCGGACTACCTCTAGCCTACGAGCAGTACTTC,CASSFGLPLAYEQYF
TRBD2,once,TRBV19,TRBJ2-3,TGTGCCAGTAGTAAACATCAGCGGGCGGGAGGACGCACAGATACGCAGTATTTT,CASSKHQRAGGRTDTQYF
.,.,TRBV21-1,TRBJ1-2,TGTGCCAGCAGCAACTTGTCCGACAATTGGGATGGCTACACCTTC,CASSNLSDNWDGYTF
.,.,TRBV16,TRBJ1-5,TGTGCCAGCAGCCCATACGGGGAGGGGCAGCCCCAGCATTTT,CASSPYGEGQPQHF
TRBD1,once,TRBV28,TRBJ2-5,TGTGCCAGCAGTCGGGACAGGGGAGAGACCCAGTACTTC,CASSRDRGETQYF
.,.,TRBV11-2,TRBJ2-3,TGTGCCAGCAGCCGGACAGAACTCACAGATACGCAGTATTTT,CASSRTELTDTQYF
.,.,TRBV6-5,TRBJ2-1,TGTGCCAGCAGTTACGCACCTAGTTACTCCTACAATGAGCAGTTCTTC,CASSYAPSYSYNEQFF
TRBD2,.,TRBV28,TRBJ2-3,TGTGCCAGCAGTTTACCTCTAGCGGGCTTCAGACCAGATACGCAGTATTTT,CASSLPLAGFRPDTQYF
.,.,TRBV9,TRBJ2-7,TGTGCCAGCAGCGCCACCCTAGACGAGCAGTACTTC,CASSATLDEQYF
TRBD1,.,TRBV30,TRBJ1-1,TGTGCCTGGACTCTCGGGACAGGGAACACTGAAGCTTTCTTT,CAWTLGTGNTEAFF
TRBD1,.,TRBV28,TRBJ2-7,TGTGCCAGCAGTGGAACCCGGGACAGGCAACTAGACTACGAGCAGTACTTC,CASSGTRDRQLDYEQYF
.,.,TRBV6-2/TRBV6-3,TRBJ1-5,TGTGCCAGCAGTCCGCAGGGGAATCAGCCCCAGCATTTT,CASSPQGNQPQHF
.,.,TRBV5-4,TRBJ2-1,TGTGCCAGCAGCTTGGAGCACGGGAATGAGCAGTTCTTC,CASSLEHGNEQFF
TRBD1,.,TRBV30,TRBJ1-2,TGTGCCTGGACTTGGGGGACAGGGGATGGCTACACCTTC,CAWTWGTGDGYTF
.,.,TRBV2,TRBJ1-2,TGTGCCAGCAGGGAAGGGGGGGGCCGGATGGGAGGCTACACCTTC,CASREGGGRMGGYTF
.,.,TRBV28,TRBJ1-2,TGTGCCAACTCAGGGGCTGGCTATGGCTACACCTTC,CANSGAGYGYTF
TRBD1,.,TRBV7-8,TRBJ1-5,TGTGCCAGCAGCTTAGGCGGGACAGGGTATAGCAATCAGCCCCAGCATTTT,CASSLGGTGYSNQPQHF
TRBD1,.,TRBV3-1/TRBV3-2,TRBJ2-7,TGTGCCAGCAGCCGACAGGGCGCCTACGAGCAGTACTTC,CASSRQGAYEQYF
.,.,TRBV19,TRBJ2-7,TGTGTCAGTCGGCGGGGTCCCTCCTACGAGCAGTACTTC,CVSRRGPSYEQYF
.,.,TRBV28,TRBJ1-1,TGTGCCAGCACCTCGAGGGTTACGAACACTGAAGCTTTCTTT,CASTSRVTNTEAFF